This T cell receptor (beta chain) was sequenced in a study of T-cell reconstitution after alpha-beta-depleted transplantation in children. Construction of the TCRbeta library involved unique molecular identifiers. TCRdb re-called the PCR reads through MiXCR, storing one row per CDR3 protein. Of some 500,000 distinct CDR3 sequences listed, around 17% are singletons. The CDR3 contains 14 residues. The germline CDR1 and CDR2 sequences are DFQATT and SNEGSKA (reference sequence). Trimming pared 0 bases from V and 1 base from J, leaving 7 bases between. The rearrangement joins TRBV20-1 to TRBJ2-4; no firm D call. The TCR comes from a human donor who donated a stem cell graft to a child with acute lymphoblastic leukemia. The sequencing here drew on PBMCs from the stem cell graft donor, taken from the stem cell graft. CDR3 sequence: CSARESDAKNIQYF. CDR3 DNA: TGCAGTGCTAGAGAATCGGATGCCAAAAACATTCAGTACTTC.